The 6 T cell receptor beta chains given below trace back to one sample, sequenced in a study of blood T cell repertoires in COVID-19. Data came from immunoSEQ multiplex PCR; TCRdb stores just in-frame clones and leaves some out. This table has about 280,000 clones, about 85% appearing once. Sequencing was performed on PBMCs or T cells enriched from blood (not recorded which). The receptor source for this set is a woman in her forties or fifties who had recovered from COVID-19.

This chain links TRBV30 with TRBJ1-1; D might be TRBD1 (5 bases). There are 13 residues in the CDR3. V shed 1 base and J shed 0 bases, with 6 bases lying between them. Germline-derived CDR1 and CDR2 are GTSNPN and SVGIG (reference sequence). In DNA, the CDR3 is TGTGCCTGGAGTGGGGGGGTGAACACTGAAGCTTTCTTT. It specifies CAWSGGVNTEAFF.

V is TRBV2 and J is TRBJ2-7; TRBD1 matches 9 bases. The CDR3 length is 16 residues. The J segment lost 1 base and the V segment lost 6 bases, leaving 10 bases of the junction unmatched. CDR1 and CDR2 from the germline V gene are SNHLY and FYNNEI. CDR3 amino acids: CASRGPKTGGSYEQYF. The CDR3, as DNA: TGTGCCAGCAGGGGTCCAAAGACAGGGGGATCCTACGAGCAGTACTTC.

The chain is built from TRBV7-6 and TRBJ2-1; TRBD1 agrees at 7 bases. The CDR3 spans 15 residues. V gave up 5 bases and J gave up 12 bases; unmatched junction bases: 16. Looked up from germline, CDR1 is SGHVS and CDR2 is FNYEAQ. CDR3 coding DNA: TGTGCCAGCAGCCGACAGGGTACGAATCTTTACGCGCAGTTCTTC. It yields the protein CASSRQGTNLYAQFF.

In its sample, this clone was seen a few times. The CDR3 region has the DNA TGTGCCAGCAGTGAATCCGGGATTCGGGAAGAGACCCAGTACTTC. Protein product: CASSESGIREETQYF. The chain is built from TRBV6-1 and TRBJ2-5, with D possibly being TRBD2 (5 bases). The CDR3 runs 15 residues. Trimming pared 2 bases from V and 3 bases from J, leaving 13 bases between. CDR1 and CDR2 (germline): MNHNS, SASEGT.

The rearrangement uses TRBV4-2 and TRBJ2-2; 7 positions agree with TRBD2. With V trimmed by 2 bases and J by 2 bases, 2 bases remained unmatched. Per the germline V gene, CDR1 is LGHNA and CDR2 is YNFKEQ. The CDR3 has 15 amino acids. CDR3 sequence reads: CASSQPAGNTGELFF. Here the CDR3 DNA reads TGTGCCAGCAGCCAACCAGCGGGAAACACCGGGGAGCTGTTTTTT.

This rearrangement joins TRBV4-1 to TRBJ1-5; maybe TRBD1 (6 bases). Trimming left V 4 bases short and J 5 bases short, with 15 bases between. CDR3 size: 15 residues. The germline gives CDR1 MGHRA, CDR2 YSYEKL. The DNA for the CDR3 is TGCGCCAGCAGCCCCACCCACAGGGCTGATCAGCCCCAGCATTTT. It is translated as CASSPTHRADQPQHF.